A single T cell receptor beta chain is shown here with its context. The antigen remains undetermined. The entry originates in a study of cytomegalovirus exposure and HLA in healthy donors. Study summary: Earlier, 90 million to 140 million unique TCR beta sequences were recovered from approximately 200 million T cells by an analysis.

Germline CDR1 and CDR2: SGHNT and YYREEE (reference sequence). The V end lost 4 bases, the J end lost 2 bases, and 13 bases lay between the germline ends. There are 14 residues in the CDR3. Whole-study results and caveats: DRB1 had the most TCR associations and HLA-C the fewest, a later analysis found, with rates varying by HLA locus. The authors listed 164 TCR beta chains as cytomegalovirus-associated. Rare TCR sequences dominated, though some public TCRs recurred in many donors.

Primers included in the PCR were 60 Vbeta and 13 Jbeta primers. The assay was immunoSEQ multiplex PCR, and TCRdb's table has in-frame clones only and misses some. The table includes around 160,000 clones, 65% to 85% detected once. Material: PBMCs. The chain has TRBV5-4 and TRBJ2-7; D perhaps matches TRBD2 (5 bases). The clonotype was recovered from a woman younger than 35 in good health and CMV-seronegative. For the CDR3, the DNA is TGTGCCAGCAGCCTAACGAGGGCCCCCTACGAGCAGTACTTC. This translates into CASSLTRAPYEQYF.